A selection of T cell receptor beta chains follows, all from one sample in a study of beta chain features in type 1 diabetes. Method: immunoSEQ multiplex PCR; TCRdb's copy keeps in-frame clones and lacks some. Counted here are over 20,000 clones, roughly 50% occurring once; the ten biggest clones make up approximately 0.33%. The sample was stem cell memory CD4+ T cells from blood. All receptors derive from a man younger than 40 with type 1 diabetes. CDR3s include the opening cysteine and the closing phenylalanine or tryptophan. The D gene is left open where the match is weak. Not every row has a clone size; where given, it reads once, few, many or a size class.

J	V	D	size	DNA	CDR3
TRBJ2-7	TRBV29-1	-	few	TGCAGCGTTGGTCGGGCAGGGATCTACGAGCAGTACTTC	CSVGRAGIYEQYF
TRBJ1-5	TRBV19	TRBD1	-	TGTGCCAGTCAGCTAGACAGGGGGGACAATCAGCCCCAGCATTTT	CASQLDRGDNQPQHF
TRBJ1-1	TRBV6-5	TRBD1	few	TGTGCCAGCAGCAAGACAGGGAGAGGGAACACTGAAGCTTTCTTT	CASSKTGRGNTEAFF
TRBJ1-2	TRBV11-2	TRBD1	-	TGTGCCAGCAGCTTAGGGGCCGGGACAGAGTATGGCTACACCTTC	CASSLGAGTEYGYTF
TRBJ2-2	TRBV6-1	TRBD1	-	TGTGCCAGCAGTCAAGGACAGGGGGCTAGCGGGGAGCTGTTTTTT	CASSQGQGASGELFF
TRBJ1-4	TRBV15	TRBD1	-	TGTGCCACCAGCAGAGATCGGGTGACAGGGACTAATGAAAAACTGTTTTTT	CATSRDRVTGTNEKLFF
TRBJ2-2	TRBV2	TRBD2	-	TGTGCCAGCAGAGGGACTAGCGGGAGCACCGGGGAGCTGTTTTTT	CASRGTSGSTGELFF
TRBJ2-2	TRBV7-9	-	-	TGTGCCAGCACCCTAGACGCGAACACCGGGGAGCTGTTTTTT	CASTLDANTGELFF
TRBJ2-5	TRBV5-1	-	once	TGCGCCAGCAGCTTGGGAGCAGGGGTCCAAGAGACCCAGTACTTC	CASSLGAGVQETQYF
TRBJ2-3	TRBV10-2	-	few	TGCGCCAGCAGAGAGTTCGGTCCCGATACGCAGTATTTT	CASREFGPDTQYF
TRBJ2-3	TRBV11-3	TRBD2	-	TGTGCCAGCAGCGCCGGTCCCAGCGGGAGGGGCACAGATACGCAGTATTTT	CASSAGPSGRGTDTQYF
TRBJ2-1	TRBV5-6	TRBD1	few	TGTGCCAGCAGCTTGACAGGGGGCGCCTACAATGAGCAGTTCTTC	CASSLTGGAYNEQFF
TRBJ2-7	TRBV15	TRBD2	few	TGTGCCACCAGCAGGGCCGGGACTAGCGGGACCCTCGCCGAGCAGTACTTC	CATSRAGTSGTLAEQYF
TRBJ2-2	TRBV19	-	-	TGTGCCAGTAGGGAGTCTAGGGGAAGGACCGGGGAGCTGTTTTTT	CASRESRGRTGELFF
TRBJ2-2	TRBV5-1	-	-	TGCGCCAGCAGCTTGGACCACTCCGGGGAGCTGTTTTTT	CASSLDHSGELFF
TRBJ2-7	TRBV6-5	TRBD1	few	TGTGCCAGCAGTTACTCGGGGTTAGGGACAGGGGGCGAGCAGTACTTC	CASSYSGLGTGGEQYF
TRBJ2-5	TRBV18	TRBD2	-	TGTGCCAGCTCACCACCGCGACTAGCGGGTTCAGAGACCCAGTACTTC	CASSPPRLAGSETQYF
TRBJ2-1	TRBV30	TRBD1	-	TGTGCCTGGAGTGTTTCGACAGGGACCCATGAGCAGTTCTTC	CAWSVSTGTHEQFF
TRBJ1-1	TRBV18	TRBD1	-	TGTGCCAGCTCACCGCCAGTTACAGGGGGCGGCACTGAAGCTTTCTTT	CASSPPVTGGGTEAFF
TRBJ2-1	TRBV27	TRBD1	-	TGTGCCTCGGGGGGACAGGGTTACAATGAGCAGTTCTTC	CASGGQGYNEQFF
TRBJ2-7	TRBV5-1	TRBD2	-	TGCGCCAGCAGCACCATAGCGGGAGGGCCGGGGGAGCAGTACTTC	CASSTIAGGPGEQYF
TRBJ1-2	TRBV30	-	-	TGTGCCTGGAGTCCACCGGGAATCTATGGCTACACCTTC	CAWSPPGIYGYTF
TRBJ1-1	TRBV5-4	TRBD1	-	TGTGCCAGCAGCTCGGACCGGGACAGCTCACCTCACACTGAAGCTTTCTTT	CASSSDRDSSPHTEAFF
TRBJ1-4	TRBV7-9	-	once	TGTGCCAGCAGCTTAGCGGGGCCAACAGCAACTAATGAAAAACTGTTTTTT	CASSLAGPTATNEKLFF
TRBJ1-5	TRBV19	TRBD1	few	TGTGCCAGTAGTATCCCCTCCTCAGGGGGCGCGACGGGCAATCAGCCCCAGCATTTT	CASSIPSSGGATGNQPQHF
TRBJ2-3	TRBV30	TRBD2	-	TGTGCCTGGAGTGCCAAGGGACTAGGTACAGATACGCAGTATTTT	CAWSAKGLGTDTQYF
TRBJ1-2	TRBV5-1	TRBD1	few	TGCGCCAGCAGCTTGGGGGGACAGGGCTCTTCCGACTATGGCTACACCTTC	CASSLGGQGSSDYGYTF
TRBJ2-7	TRBV5-5	TRBD1	-	TGTGCCAGCAGCCACACCGGGACAGGGCTTTCCTACGAGCAGTACTTC	CASSHTGTGLSYEQYF
TRBJ2-7	TRBV9	TRBD1	-	TGTGCCAGCAGCAGAACGGACAGGGGGAGAGTCTACGAGCAGTACTTC	CASSRTDRGRVYEQYF
TRBJ2-7	TRBV5-4	-	few	TGTGCCAGCAGCGCAGGGTGGGGCTACGAGCAGTACTTC	CASSAGWGYEQYF
TRBJ2-7	TRBV6-5	TRBD1	-	TGTGCCAGCAGTTTCCGGGACAGGGGCCATTACGAGCAGTACTTC	CASSFRDRGHYEQYF
TRBJ1-1	TRBV6-5	-	-	TGTGCCAGCAGTTACTGGCAGGGCGACACTGAAGCTTTCTTT	CASSYWQGDTEAFF
TRBJ2-1	TRBV6-1	TRBD2	-	TGTGCCAGCACCGAATGGGGGAGGGCCGACAATGAGCAGTTCTTC	CASTEWGRADNEQFF
TRBJ2-7	TRBV30	-	-	TGTGCCTGGAGTGCCAGGGGGGTCGGCTACGAGCAGTACTTC	CAWSARGVGYEQYF
TRBJ2-5	TRBV27	TRBD1	-	TGTGCCAGCAGTTTTATAGGCGGGACAGGGACGTACCAAGAGACCCAGTACTTC	CASSFIGGTGTYQETQYF
TRBJ2-2	TRBV5-1	-	once	TGCGCCAGCAACCTTGACAGGCCGCGGAACACCGGGGAGCTGTTTTTT	CASNLDRPRNTGELFF
TRBJ2-7	TRBV5-6	TRBD1	few	TGTGCCAGCAGCGAGACCGGGACAGGGAATAGTTTCGAGCAGTACTTC	CASSETGTGNSFEQYF
TRBJ2-1	TRBV5-4	-	-	TGTGCCAGCAGCTTGGGGGGGAGTAGCGGTGTTGCAAGTGAGCAGTTCTTC	CASSLGGSSGVASEQFF
TRBJ2-5	TRBV29-1	TRBD2	few	TGCAGCGTTGAAGTAGCGGGGGCAAACGGCGGGACCCAGTACTTC	CSVEVAGANGGTQYF
TRBJ2-1	TRBV2	-	few	TGTGCCAGCAGTGCGGCAGGGCTGAATGAGCAGTTCTTC	CASSAAGLNEQFF
TRBJ1-1	TRBV5-1	-	-	TGCGCCAGCAGCTTGTGGGGCGGGGACACTGAAGCTTTCTTT	CASSLWGGDTEAFF